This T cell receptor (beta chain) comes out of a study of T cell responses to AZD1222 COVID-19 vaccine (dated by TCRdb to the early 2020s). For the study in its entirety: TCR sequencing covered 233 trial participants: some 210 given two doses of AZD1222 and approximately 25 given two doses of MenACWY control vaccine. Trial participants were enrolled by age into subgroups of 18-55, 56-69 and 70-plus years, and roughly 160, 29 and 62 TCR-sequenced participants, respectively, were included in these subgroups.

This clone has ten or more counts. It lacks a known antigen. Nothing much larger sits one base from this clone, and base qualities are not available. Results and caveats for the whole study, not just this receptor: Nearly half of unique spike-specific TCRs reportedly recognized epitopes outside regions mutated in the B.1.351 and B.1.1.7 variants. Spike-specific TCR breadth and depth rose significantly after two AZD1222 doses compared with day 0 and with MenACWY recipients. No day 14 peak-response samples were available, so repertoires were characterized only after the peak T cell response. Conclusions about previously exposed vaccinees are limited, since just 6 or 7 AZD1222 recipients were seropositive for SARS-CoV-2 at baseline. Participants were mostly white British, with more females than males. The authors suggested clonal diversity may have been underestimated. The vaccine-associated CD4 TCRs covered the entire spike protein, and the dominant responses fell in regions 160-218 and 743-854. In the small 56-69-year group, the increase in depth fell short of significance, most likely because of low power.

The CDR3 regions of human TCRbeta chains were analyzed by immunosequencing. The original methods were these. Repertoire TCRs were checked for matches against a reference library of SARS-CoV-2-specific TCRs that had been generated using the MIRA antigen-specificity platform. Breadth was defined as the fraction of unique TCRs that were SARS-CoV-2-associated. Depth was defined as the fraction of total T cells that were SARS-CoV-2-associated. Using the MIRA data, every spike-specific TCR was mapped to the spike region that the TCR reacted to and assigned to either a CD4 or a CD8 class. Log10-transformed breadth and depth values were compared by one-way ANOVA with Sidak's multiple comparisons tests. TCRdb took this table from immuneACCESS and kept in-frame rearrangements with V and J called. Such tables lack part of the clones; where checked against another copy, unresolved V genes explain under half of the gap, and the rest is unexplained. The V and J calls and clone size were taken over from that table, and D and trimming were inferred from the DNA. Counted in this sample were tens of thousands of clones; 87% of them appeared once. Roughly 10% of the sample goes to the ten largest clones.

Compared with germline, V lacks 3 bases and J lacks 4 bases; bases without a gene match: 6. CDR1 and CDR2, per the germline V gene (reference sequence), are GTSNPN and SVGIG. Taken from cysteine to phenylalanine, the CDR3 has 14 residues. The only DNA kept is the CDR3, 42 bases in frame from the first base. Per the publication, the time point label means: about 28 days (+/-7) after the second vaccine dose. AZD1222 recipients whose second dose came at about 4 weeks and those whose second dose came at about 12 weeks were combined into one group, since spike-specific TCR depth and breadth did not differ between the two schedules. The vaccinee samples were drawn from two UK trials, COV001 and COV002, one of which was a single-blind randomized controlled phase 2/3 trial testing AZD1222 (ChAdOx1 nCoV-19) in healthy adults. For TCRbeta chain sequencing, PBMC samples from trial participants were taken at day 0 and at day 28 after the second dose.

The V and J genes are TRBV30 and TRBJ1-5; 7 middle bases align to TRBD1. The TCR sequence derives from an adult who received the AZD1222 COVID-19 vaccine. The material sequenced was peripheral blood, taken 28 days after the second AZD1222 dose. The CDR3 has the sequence CAWRTGLGNQPQHF. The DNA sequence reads TGTGCCTGGAGGACAGGGTTGGGAAATCAGCCCCAGCATTTT.